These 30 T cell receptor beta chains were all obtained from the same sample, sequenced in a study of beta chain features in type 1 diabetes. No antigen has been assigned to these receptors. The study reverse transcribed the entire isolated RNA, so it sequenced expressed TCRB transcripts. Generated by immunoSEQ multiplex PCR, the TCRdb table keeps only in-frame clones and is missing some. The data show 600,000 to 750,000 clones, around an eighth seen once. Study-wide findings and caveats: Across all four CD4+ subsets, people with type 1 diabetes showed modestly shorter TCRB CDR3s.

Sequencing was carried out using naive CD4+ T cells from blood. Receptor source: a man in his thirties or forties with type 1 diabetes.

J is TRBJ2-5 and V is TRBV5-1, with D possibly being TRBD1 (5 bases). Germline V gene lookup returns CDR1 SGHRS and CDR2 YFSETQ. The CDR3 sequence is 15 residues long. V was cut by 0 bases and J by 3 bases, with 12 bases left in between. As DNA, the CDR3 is TGCGCCAGCAGCTTGGCCGGCTGGGGCGAAGAGACCCAGTACTTC. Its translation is CASSLAGWGEETQYF.

Here the CDR3 reads CASMDREIYGYTF. The CDR3 coding sequence is TGTGCCAGCATGGACAGGGAGATCTATGGCTACACCTTC. The chain uses TRBV19 and TRBJ1-2; 8 bases align to TRBD1. Per the germline V gene, CDR1 is LNHDA and CDR2 is SQIVND (reference sequence). This CDR3 has 13 amino acids. V shed 9 bases, J shed 4 bases, and the junction held 7 bases outside the gene matches.

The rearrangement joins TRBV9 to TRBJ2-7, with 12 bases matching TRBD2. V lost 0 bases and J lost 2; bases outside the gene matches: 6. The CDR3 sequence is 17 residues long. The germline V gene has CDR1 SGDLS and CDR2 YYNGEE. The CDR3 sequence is CASSVAEGLAGTYEQYF. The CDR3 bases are TGTGCCAGCAGCGTAGCCGAAGGACTAGCGGGGACCTACGAGCAGTACTTC.

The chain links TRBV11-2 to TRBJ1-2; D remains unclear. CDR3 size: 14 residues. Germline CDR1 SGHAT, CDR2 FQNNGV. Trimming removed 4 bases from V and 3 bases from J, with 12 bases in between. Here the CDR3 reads CASSSSERHYGYTF. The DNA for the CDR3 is TGTGCCAGCAGCTCCTCAGAGAGACACTATGGCTACACCTTC.

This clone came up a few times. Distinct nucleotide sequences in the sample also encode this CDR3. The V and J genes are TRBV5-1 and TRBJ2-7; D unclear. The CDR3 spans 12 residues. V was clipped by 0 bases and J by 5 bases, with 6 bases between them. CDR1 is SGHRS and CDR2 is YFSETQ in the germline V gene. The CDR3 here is CASSLVGDEQYF. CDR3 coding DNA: TGCGCCAGCAGCTTGGTTGGCGACGAGCAGTACTTC.

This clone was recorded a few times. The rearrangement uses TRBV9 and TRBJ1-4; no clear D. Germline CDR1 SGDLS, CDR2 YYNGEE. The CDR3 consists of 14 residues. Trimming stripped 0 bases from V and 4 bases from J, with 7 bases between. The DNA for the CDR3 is TGTGCCAGCAGCGTAGATTCCAATAATGAAAAACTGTTTTTT. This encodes CASSVDSNNEKLFF. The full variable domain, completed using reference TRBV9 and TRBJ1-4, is DSGVTQTPKHLITATGQRVTLRCSPRSGDLSVYWYQQSLDQGLQFLIQYYNGEERAKGNILERFSAQQFPDLHSELNLSSLELGDSALYFCASSVDSNNEKLFFGSGTQLSVL.

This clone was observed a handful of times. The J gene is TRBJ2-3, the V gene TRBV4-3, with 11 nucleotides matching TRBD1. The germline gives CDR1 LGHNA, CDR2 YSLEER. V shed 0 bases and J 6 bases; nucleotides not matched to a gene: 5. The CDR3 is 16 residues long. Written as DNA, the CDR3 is TGCGCCAGCAGCCAAGAACCGGGACAGGGGGTGGATACGCAGTATTTT. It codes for CASSQEPGQGVDTQYF.

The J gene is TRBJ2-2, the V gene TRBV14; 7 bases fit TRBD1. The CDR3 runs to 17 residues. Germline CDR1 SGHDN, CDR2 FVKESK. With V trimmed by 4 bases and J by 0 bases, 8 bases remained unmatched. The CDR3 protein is CASSLFAGTANTGELFF. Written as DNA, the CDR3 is TGTGCCAGCAGCCTATTCGCCGGGACAGCGAACACCGGGGAGCTGTTTTTT.

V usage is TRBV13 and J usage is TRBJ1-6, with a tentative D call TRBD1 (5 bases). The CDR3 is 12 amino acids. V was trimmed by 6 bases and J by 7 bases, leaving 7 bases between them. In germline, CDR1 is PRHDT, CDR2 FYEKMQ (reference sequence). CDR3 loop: CASRGQNSPLHF. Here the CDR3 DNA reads TGTGCCAGCAGGGGGCAGAATTCACCCCTCCACTTT.

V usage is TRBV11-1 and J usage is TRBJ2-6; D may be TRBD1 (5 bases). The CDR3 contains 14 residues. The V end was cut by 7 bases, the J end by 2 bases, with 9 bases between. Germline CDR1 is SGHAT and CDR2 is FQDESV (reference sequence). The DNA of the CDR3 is TGTGCCAGCACCCTAGGGGCTGGGGCCAACGTCCTGACTTTC. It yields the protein CASTLGAGANVLTF.

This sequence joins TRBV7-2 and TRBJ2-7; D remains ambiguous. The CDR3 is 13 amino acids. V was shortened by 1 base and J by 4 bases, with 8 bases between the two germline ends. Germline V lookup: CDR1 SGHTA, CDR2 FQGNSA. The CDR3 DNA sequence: TGTGCCAGCAGCTTAGAGGCTAGATACGAGCAGTACTTC. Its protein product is CASSLEARYEQYF.

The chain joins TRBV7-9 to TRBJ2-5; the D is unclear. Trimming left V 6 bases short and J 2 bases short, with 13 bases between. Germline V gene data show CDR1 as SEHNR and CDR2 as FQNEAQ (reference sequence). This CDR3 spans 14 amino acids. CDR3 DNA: TGTGCCAGCAGTCCTTACTACGAACAAGAGACCCAGTACTTC. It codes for CASSPYYEQETQYF.

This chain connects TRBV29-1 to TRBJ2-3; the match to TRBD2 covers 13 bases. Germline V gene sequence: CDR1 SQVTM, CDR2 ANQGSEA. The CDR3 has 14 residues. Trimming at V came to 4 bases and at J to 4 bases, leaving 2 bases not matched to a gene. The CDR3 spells CSVGLAGGADTQYF. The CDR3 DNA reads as TGCAGCGTTGGACTAGCGGGGGGAGCAGATACGCAGTATTTT.

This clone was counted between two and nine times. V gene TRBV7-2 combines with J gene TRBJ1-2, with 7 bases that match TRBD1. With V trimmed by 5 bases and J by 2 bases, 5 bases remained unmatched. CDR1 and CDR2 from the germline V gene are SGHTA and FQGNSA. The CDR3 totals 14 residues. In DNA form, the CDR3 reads TGTGCCAGCAGCCTACAGGGGCAGAACTATGGCTACACCTTC. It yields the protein CASSLQGQNYGYTF.

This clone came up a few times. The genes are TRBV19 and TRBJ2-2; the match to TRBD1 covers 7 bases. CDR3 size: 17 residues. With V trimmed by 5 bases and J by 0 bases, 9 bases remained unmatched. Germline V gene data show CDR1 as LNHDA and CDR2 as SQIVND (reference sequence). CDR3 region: CASSPGQLKTNTGELFF. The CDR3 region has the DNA TGTGCCAGTAGTCCGGGACAGCTAAAGACGAACACCGGGGAGCTGTTTTTT. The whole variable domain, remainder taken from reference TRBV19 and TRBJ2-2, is DGGITQSPKYLFRKEGQNVTLSCEQNLNHDAMYWYRQDPGQGLRLIYYSQIVNDFQKGDIAEGYSVSREKKESFPLTVTSAQKNPTAFYLCASSPGQLKTNTGELFFGEGSRLTVL.

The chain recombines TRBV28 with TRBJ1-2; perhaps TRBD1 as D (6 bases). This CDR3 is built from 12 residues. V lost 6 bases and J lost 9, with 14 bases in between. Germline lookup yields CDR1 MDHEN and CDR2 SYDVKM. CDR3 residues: CASSRGQNSYTF. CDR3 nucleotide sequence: TGTGCCAGCAGCCGAGGACAGAATAGCTACACCTTC.

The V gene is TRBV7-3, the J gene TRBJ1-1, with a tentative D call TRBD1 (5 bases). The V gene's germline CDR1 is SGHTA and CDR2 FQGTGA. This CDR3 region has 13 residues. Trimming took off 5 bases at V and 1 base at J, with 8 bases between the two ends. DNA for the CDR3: TGTGCCAGCAGCAATCAGGGGAACACTGAAGCTTTCTTT. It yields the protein CASSNQGNTEAFF.

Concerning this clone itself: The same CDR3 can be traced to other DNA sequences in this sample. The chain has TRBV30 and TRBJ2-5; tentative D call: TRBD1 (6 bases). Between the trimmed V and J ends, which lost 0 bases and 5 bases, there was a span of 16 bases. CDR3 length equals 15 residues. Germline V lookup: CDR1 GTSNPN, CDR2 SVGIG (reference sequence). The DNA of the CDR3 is TGTGCCTGGAGTGTGCGAGACAGGAGCCGGGAGACCCAGTACTTC. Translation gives CAWSVRDRSRETQYF.

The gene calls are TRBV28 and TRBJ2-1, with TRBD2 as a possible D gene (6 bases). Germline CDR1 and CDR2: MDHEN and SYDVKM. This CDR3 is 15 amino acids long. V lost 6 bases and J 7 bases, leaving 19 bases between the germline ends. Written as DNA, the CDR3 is TGTGCCAGCAGAAGTAGATACGGAGGGGTGAATGAGCAGTTCTTC. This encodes CASRSRYGGVNEQFF.

In DNA, the CDR3 is TGTGCCAGCAGCTTAGTCGGGCTAGCGGGGGCCGGGGGAAATACGCAGTATTTT. Its protein is CASSLVGLAGAGGNTQYF. The chain has TRBV7-8 and TRBJ2-3; TRBD2 matches at 10 bases. CDR1 and CDR2 (germline): SGHVS, FQNEAQ. There are 18 residues in the CDR3. Trimming cost V 1 base and J 7 bases; bases outside gene matches: 14.

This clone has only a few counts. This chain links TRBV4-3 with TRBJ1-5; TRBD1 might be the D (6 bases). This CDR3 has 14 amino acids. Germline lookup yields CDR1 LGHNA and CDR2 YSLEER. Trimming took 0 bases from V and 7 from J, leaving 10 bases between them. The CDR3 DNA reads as TGCGCCAGCAGCCAAGATCAGGGGTTGCAGCCCCAGCATTTT. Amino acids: CASSQDQGLQPQHF.

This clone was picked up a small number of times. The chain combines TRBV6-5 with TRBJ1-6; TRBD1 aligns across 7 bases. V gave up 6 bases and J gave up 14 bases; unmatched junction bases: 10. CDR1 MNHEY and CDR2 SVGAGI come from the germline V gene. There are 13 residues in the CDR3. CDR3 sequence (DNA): TGTGCCAGCAGAGACTTGGGGCAGGGGGCCCTCCACTTT. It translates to CASRDLGQGALHF.

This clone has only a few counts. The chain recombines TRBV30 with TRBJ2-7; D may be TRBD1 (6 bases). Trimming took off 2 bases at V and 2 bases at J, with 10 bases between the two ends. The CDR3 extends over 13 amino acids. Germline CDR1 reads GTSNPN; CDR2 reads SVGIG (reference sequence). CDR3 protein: CAWSQTGAYEQYF. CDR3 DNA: TGTGCCTGGAGTCAGACAGGAGCCTACGAGCAGTACTTC.

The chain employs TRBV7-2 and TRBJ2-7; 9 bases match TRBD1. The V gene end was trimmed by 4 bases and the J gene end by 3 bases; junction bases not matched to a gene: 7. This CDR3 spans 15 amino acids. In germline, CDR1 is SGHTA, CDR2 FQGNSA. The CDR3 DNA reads TGTGCCAGCAGCTCACCGGGACAGGGACGCTACGAGCAGTACTTC. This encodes CASSSPGQGRYEQYF.

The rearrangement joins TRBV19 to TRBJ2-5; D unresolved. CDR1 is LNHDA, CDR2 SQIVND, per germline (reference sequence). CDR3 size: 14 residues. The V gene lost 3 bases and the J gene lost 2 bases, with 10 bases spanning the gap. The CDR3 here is CASSIGFGQETQYF. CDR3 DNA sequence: TGTGCCAGTAGTATCGGTTTCGGGCAAGAGACCCAGTACTTC.

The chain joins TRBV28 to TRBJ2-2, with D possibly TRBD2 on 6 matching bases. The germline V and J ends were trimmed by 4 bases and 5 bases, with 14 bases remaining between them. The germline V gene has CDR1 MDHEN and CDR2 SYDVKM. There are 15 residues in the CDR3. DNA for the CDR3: TGTGCCAGCAGTTCCCCCGGTGGGGGGACCGGGGAGCTGTTTTTT. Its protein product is CASSSPGGGTGELFF.

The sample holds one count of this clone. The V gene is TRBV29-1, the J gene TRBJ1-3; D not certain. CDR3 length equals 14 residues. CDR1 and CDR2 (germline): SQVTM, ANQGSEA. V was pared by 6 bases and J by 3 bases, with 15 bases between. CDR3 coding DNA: TGCAGCGTCCAAGAAGGGTCAGTTGGAAACACCATATATTTT. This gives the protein CSVQEGSVGNTIYF.

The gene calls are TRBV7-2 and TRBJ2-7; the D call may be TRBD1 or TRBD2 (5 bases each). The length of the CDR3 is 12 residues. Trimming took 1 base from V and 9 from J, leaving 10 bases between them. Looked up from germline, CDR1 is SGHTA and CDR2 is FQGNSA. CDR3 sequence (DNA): TGTGCCAGCAGCTTAGGCAGGGACCCGCAGTACTTC. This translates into CASSLGRDPQYF.

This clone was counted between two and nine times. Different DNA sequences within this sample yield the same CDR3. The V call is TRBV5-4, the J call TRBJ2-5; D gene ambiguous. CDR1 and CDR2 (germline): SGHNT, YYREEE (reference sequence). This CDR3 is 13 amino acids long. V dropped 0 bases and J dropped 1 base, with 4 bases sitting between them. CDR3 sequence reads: CASSLDLQETQYF. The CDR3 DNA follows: TGTGCCAGCAGCTTGGACCTCCAAGAGACCCAGTACTTC.

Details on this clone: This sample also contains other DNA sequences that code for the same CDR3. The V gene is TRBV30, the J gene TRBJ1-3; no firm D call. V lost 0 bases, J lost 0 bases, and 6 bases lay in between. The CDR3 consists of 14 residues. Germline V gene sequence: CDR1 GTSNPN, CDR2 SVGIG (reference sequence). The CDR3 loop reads CAWSVGSSGNTIYF. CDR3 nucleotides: TGTGCCTGGAGTGTGGGGAGCTCTGGAAACACCATATATTTT.